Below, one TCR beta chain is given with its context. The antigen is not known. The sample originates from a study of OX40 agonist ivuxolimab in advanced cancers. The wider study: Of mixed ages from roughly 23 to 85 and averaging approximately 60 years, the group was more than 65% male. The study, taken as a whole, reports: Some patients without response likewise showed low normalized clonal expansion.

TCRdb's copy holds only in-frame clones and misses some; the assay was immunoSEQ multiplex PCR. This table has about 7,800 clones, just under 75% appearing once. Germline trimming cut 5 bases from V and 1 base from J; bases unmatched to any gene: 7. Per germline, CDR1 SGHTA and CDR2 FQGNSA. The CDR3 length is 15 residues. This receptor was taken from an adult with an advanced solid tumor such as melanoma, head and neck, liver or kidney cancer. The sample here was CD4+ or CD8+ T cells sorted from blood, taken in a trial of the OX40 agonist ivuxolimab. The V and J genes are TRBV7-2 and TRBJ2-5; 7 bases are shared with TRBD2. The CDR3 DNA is TGTGCCAGCAGCGGTTGGGCGGGAGTCCAAGAGACCCAGTACTTC. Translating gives CASSGWAGVQETQYF.